One and the same sample provided the 26 T cell receptor beta chains below, sequenced in a study of low-dose radiotherapy and immunotherapy resistance in tumors. Time point described: after trial treatment. Documented treatment: LDRT plus nivolumab, ipilimumab, low-dose cyclophosphamide and aspirin (RACIN trial). TCR amplification involved 20 PCR cycles with a constant-region primer and V-primer adapter. TCRdb reprocessed the reads via MiXCR and lists one record per CDR3 protein. This sample has roughly 52,000 distinct CDR3 sequences, with around 34% found just once. The material sequenced was PBMCs, taken after low-dose radiotherapy plus immunotherapy. The source is a male donor with rectosigmoid adenocarcinoma.

J is TRBJ2-7 and V is TRBV10-2; 7 bases line up with TRBD1. The V and J ends lost 6 bases and 4 bases, in that order; junction bases with no gene match: 6. Per the germline V gene, CDR1 is WSHSY and CDR2 is SAAADI. The CDR3 is 13 residues long. Written as DNA, the CDR3 is TGCGCCAGCAGCGAGACAGGGTTTTACGAGCAGTACTTC. This encodes CASSETGFYEQYF.

This clonotype was seen at least ten times. V and J are TRBV4-2 and TRBJ1-1; D gene ambiguous. Trimming removed 0 bases at V and 0 bases at J, with 11 bases between. This CDR3 is 16 amino acids long. Germline-derived CDR1 and CDR2 are LGHNA and YNFKEQ. CDR3 region: CASSQEGGSMNTEAFF. CDR3 nucleotide sequence: TGTGCCAGCAGCCAAGAAGGTGGCAGCATGAACACTGAAGCTTTCTTT.

This clonotype was picked up a small number of times. This chain connects TRBV5-3 to TRBJ2-5; 15 bases align to TRBD2. TRBV5-3 is an open reading frame whose function is uncertain. V lost 4 bases, J lost 1 base, and 2 bases stayed unmatched. The CDR3 has 16 residues. CDR3 in DNA: TGTGCCAGAAGCCTGGGACTAGCGGGGGGCCAAGAGACCCAGTACTTC. Its translation: CARSLGLAGGQETQYF.

This clonotype has more than one count but fewer than ten. V is TRBV11-2 and J is TRBJ2-1; 10 bases map to TRBD2. Trimming took 5 bases from V and 3 from J; bases not matched to a gene: 7. The V gene's germline CDR1 is SGHAT and CDR2 FQNNGV. The CDR3 runs to 16 residues. CDR3 region: CASSRSGGAFYNEQFF. In nucleotides, the CDR3 is TGTGCCAGCAGCCGAAGCGGGGGGGCATTCTACAATGAGCAGTTCTTC.

At least ten counts were recorded for this clonotype. The V gene is TRBV29-1, the J gene TRBJ2-3, with 7 bases that match TRBD2. The CDR3 is made up of 15 amino acids. Trimming took 5 bases from V and 8 from J; bases not matched to a gene: 16. The germline gives CDR1 SQVTM, CDR2 ANQGSEA. The CDR3 is CSVPRPAGVGGTQYF. CDR3 sequence (DNA): TGCAGCGTTCCCCGGCCGGCGGGGGTGGGAGGTACGCAGTATTTT.

J is TRBJ1-5 and V is TRBV19, with D possibly being TRBD1 (6 bases). Germline V lookup: CDR1 LNHDA, CDR2 SQIVND (reference sequence). Trimming shortened V by 5 bases and J by 6 bases, and 11 bases separated the two germline ends. This CDR3 contains 13 residues. The CDR3 nucleotides read TGTGCCAGTAGTCCGACAGGAACTCAGCCCCAGCATTTT. This encodes CASSPTGTQPQHF. The full variable domain, completed using reference TRBV19 and TRBJ1-5, is DGGITQSPKYLFRKEGQNVTLSCEQNLNHDAMYWYRQDPGQGLRLIYYSQIVNDFQKGDIAEGYSVSREKKESFPLTVTSAQKNPTAFYLCASSPTGTQPQHFGDGTRLSIL.

This clonotype occurred many times. This rearrangement joins TRBV5-1 to TRBJ2-1; 9 bases are a match to TRBD2. V gave up 4 bases and J gave up 4 bases; unmatched junction bases: 3. The CDR3 has 14 residues. Germline assignment: CDR1 SGHRS and CDR2 YFSETQ. The CDR3: CASSPSGGYNEQFF. CDR3 DNA sequence: TGCGCCAGCAGCCCCAGCGGGGGGTACAATGAGCAGTTCTTC.

This clonotype came up many times. V is TRBV7-2 and J is TRBJ2-1, with a possible D match to TRBD1 (5 bases). Trimming removed 6 bases at V and 2 bases at J, with 17 bases between. The CDR3 consists of 16 residues. CDR1 SGHTA and CDR2 FQGNSA come from the germline V gene. CDR3 nucleotide sequence: TGTGCCAGCAGGCTTAGATCAGGGTTGGCCTACAATGAGCAGTTCTTC. Translation: CASRLRSGLAYNEQFF.

This clonotype was detected many times. V usage is TRBV10-3 and J usage is TRBJ2-7, with 8 bases fitting TRBD1. The V gene's germline CDR1 is ENHRY and CDR2 SYGVKD. The trim removed 4 bases at V and 3 bases at J, leaving 2 bases unmatched. There are 13 residues in the CDR3. The CDR3 region has the DNA TGTGCCATCAGTGGACAGGGGAGCTACGAGCAGTACTTC. As protein: CAISGQGSYEQYF.

This clonotype showed up just a few times. The gene calls are TRBV3-1 and TRBJ1-2; tentative D call: TRBD1 (6 bases). The V gene lost 0 bases and the J gene lost 4 bases, with 15 bases spanning the gap. The CDR3 extends over 16 amino acids. From germline, CDR1 is LGHDT and CDR2 YNNKEL (reference sequence). Here the CDR3 reads CASSQDWSQGRYGYTF. The CDR3 DNA follows: TGTGCCAGCAGCCAAGATTGGTCCCAGGGGCGCTATGGCTACACCTTC.

Details on this clonotype: A read error likely explains this, since a far larger clone differs by one base. The chain carries TRBV27 and TRBJ2-3; 11 bases line up with TRBD2. The DNA end is a closer match to TRBJ2-5, so the J assignment may be wrong. CDR1 and CDR2 (germline): MNHEY, SMNVEV (reference sequence). There are 16 residues in the CDR3. DNA for the CDR3: TGTGCCAGCACCACCACTCTTAGCGGGAGGGTAGAGTCCCAGTACTTC. Amino acids: CASTTTLSGRVESQYF.

This clonotype has at least ten counts. The rearrangement uses TRBV6-2 or TRBV6-3 and TRBJ1-5, with no clear D. CDR3 length equals 14 residues. V lost 0 bases to trimming and J lost 2 bases, with 5 bases between them. The germline gives CDR1 MNHEY, CDR2 SVGEGT. This CDR3 reads CASSYSERNQPQHF. CDR3 nucleotides: TGTGCCAGCAGTTACTCGGAGCGCAATCAGCCCCAGCATTTT.

This clonotype was recorded a few times. The chain couples TRBV4-1 to TRBJ2-1; 12 bases agree with TRBD2. This CDR3 has 20 amino acids. Germline CDR1 is MGHRA and CDR2 is YSYEKL. The J segment lost 3 bases and the V segment lost 0 bases, leaving 12 bases of the junction unmatched. The CDR3 DNA reads TGCGCCAGCAGCCAAGATAAGGGGCTAGCGGGAGGGCCAAGCTACAATGAGCAGTTCTTC. Translated, it gives CASSQDKGLAGGPSYNEQFF.

The genes are TRBV28 and TRBJ2-1; no firm D call. Trimming cost V 5 bases and J 6 bases, with 8 bases left between them. CDR3 length: 12 residues. CDR1 and CDR2 from the germline V gene are MDHEN and SYDVKM. The CDR3 region has the DNA TGTGCCAGCAGTCTTCTGGCCAATGAGCAGTTCTTC. Protein product: CASSLLANEQFF.

Concerning this clonotype: The limits of the CDR3 on the DNA are not certain, so only TCRdb's listed CDR3 is given. The V and J genes are TRBV5-1 and TRBJ2-7. With termini counted, the CDR3 has 23 amino acids. Per germline, CDR1 SGHRS and CDR2 YFSETQ. CDR3 residues: CASTNQTSMYLCASSFMLGEQYF.

V and J are TRBV20-1 and TRBJ2-1; 8 bases line up with TRBD2. The germline gives CDR1 DFQATT, CDR2 SNEGSKA (reference sequence). The J segment lost 2 bases and the V segment lost 6 bases, leaving 9 bases of the junction unmatched. CDR3 length: 15 residues. CDR3 in amino acids: CSAPGLAGPYNEQFF. In DNA, the CDR3 is TGCAGTGCCCCCGGCCTAGCGGGCCCCTACAATGAGCAGTTCTTC.

In this sample, this clonotype turned up a few times. The V call is TRBV10-3, the J call TRBJ2-1; possible D gene TRBD2, 7 bases. With 5 bases removed from V and 9 bases from J, the gap between germline ends came to 11 bases. This CDR3 has 12 residues. CDR1 and CDR2 (germline): ENHRY, SYGVKD. CDR3 DNA sequence: TGTGCCATCAGTCGGGGGGCGGGTGAGCAGTTCTTC. Translated, it gives CAISRGAGEQFF.

This chain links TRBV12-5 with TRBJ2-1, with 8 bases fitting TRBD1. The germline CDR1 and CDR2 sequences are LGHNT and FRNRAP. V dropped 3 bases and J dropped 8; count of bases not matched to a gene: 12. The CDR3 extends over 16 amino acids. CDR3 amino acids: CASGFHPGQGDYEQFF. CDR3 nucleotides: TGTGCTAGTGGTTTCCACCCAGGACAGGGTGACTATGAGCAGTTCTTC.

Sample share makes this clonotype medium-sized. V is TRBV28 and J is TRBJ1-4, with D perhaps matching TRBD1 (6 bases). Germline V gene lookup returns CDR1 MDHEN and CDR2 SYDVKM. The V end was cut by 6 bases, the J end by 10 bases, with 21 bases between. CDR3 length equals 15 residues. CDR3 protein: CASSPYGSGARKLFF. As DNA, the CDR3 is TGTGCCAGCAGCCCTTATGGGTCAGGGGCTAGAAAACTGTTTTTT.

This clonotype was picked up a small number of times. The gene calls are TRBV28 and TRBJ2-1; D is perhaps TRBD2 (5 bases). Looked up from germline, CDR1 is MDHEN and CDR2 is SYDVKM. Trimming left V 4 bases short and J 6 bases short, with 13 bases between. This CDR3 is built from 14 residues. In DNA form, the CDR3 reads TGTGCCAGCAGTTCAACAGCGGTCCGCAATGAGCAGTTCTTC. It encodes CASSSTAVRNEQFF.

CDR3 loop: CATRTEQGPDTQYF. CDR3 DNA sequence: TGTGCCACCCGGACCGAACAGGGCCCAGATACGCAGTATTTT. The chain couples TRBV28 to TRBJ2-3, with a tentative D call TRBD1 (6 bases). The CDR3 length is 14 residues. Germline values: CDR1 MDHEN, CDR2 SYDVKM. V lost 10 bases and J lost 4, with 18 bases in between. The full variable domain, its missing parts supplied by reference TRBV28 and TRBJ2-3, is DVKVTQSSRYLVKRTGEKVFLECVQDMDHENMFWYRQDPGLGLRLIYFSYDVKMKEKGDIPEGYSVSREKKERFSLILESASTNQTSMYLCATRTEQGPDTQYFGPGTRLTVL.

The chain combines TRBV5-1 with TRBJ2-1, with a possible D match to TRBD2 (6 bases). Per germline, CDR1 SGHRS and CDR2 YFSETQ. This CDR3 has 15 amino acids. Trimming stripped 0 bases from V and 10 bases from J, with 17 bases between. CDR3 residues: CASSLASSEGEEQFF. The CDR3 region has the DNA TGCGCCAGCAGCTTGGCATCTTCGGAGGGTGAGGAGCAGTTCTTC. Together with reference TRBV5-1 and TRBJ2-1, the CDR3 gives the full variable domain: KAGVTQTPRYLIKTRGQQVTLSCSPISGHRSVSWYQQTPGQGLQFLFEYFSETQRNKGNFPGRFSGRQFSNSRSEMNVSTLELGDSALYLCASSLASSEGEEQFFGPGTRLTVL.

This clonotype has a handful of counts. CDR3 nucleotides: TGTGCCAGCAGTTTAGACCCTAGGGTCGAGCAGTTCTTC. Its protein product is CASSLDPRVEQFF. The chain combines TRBV27 with TRBJ2-1; no clear D. The germline V gene has CDR1 MNHEY and CDR2 SMNVEV (reference sequence). The CDR3 contains 13 residues. Trimming removed 2 bases from V and 10 bases from J, with 12 bases in between.

Concerning this clonotype: One junction end disagrees with the germline gene, perhaps due to a read error. The chain couples TRBV27 to TRBJ1-5; D is ambiguous. The CDR3 contains 14 residues. Per the germline V gene, CDR1 is MNHEY and CDR2 is SMNVEV (reference sequence). The CDR3 here is CATSEFQSDQPQHF. The CDR3 coding sequence is TGTGCCACCAGTGAATTTCAGAGTGATCAGCCCCAGCATTTT.

This clonotype appeared many times. The V call is TRBV6-2 or TRBV6-3, the J call TRBJ1-1, with D maybe TRBD1 (5 bases). Germline assignment: CDR1 MNHEY and CDR2 SVGEGT. The CDR3 contains 11 residues. V was trimmed by 8 bases and J by 1 base, leaving 5 bases between them. This CDR3 reads CASQGNTEAFF. CDR3 bases: TGTGCCAGCCAGGGGAACACTGAAGCTTTCTTT.

This sequence joins TRBV12-3 or TRBV12-4 and TRBJ1-1; 8 positions agree with TRBD1. Trimming at V came to 5 bases and at J to 4 bases, leaving 6 bases not matched to a gene. This CDR3 has 14 residues. Here the CDR3 DNA reads TGTGCCAGCAGTATTGACAGGGGTGGCACTGAAGCTTTCTTT. Translated, it gives CASSIDRGGTEAFF.